This passage covers 13 T cell receptor beta chains from one sample sequenced in a study of OX40 agonist ivuxolimab in advanced cancers. Only in-frame clones appear in the TCRdb table, and some are missing; sequencing was by immunoSEQ multiplex PCR. The repertoire holds 55,000 to 75,000 clones, with 85% as singletons. The material was CD4+ or CD8+ T cells sorted from blood, obtained in a trial of the OX40 agonist ivuxolimab. The receptors here all came from an adult with an advanced solid tumor such as melanoma, head and neck, liver or kidney cancer.

V and J are TRBV5-4 and TRBJ2-7; 11 positions agree with TRBD1. The CDR3 runs 15 residues. With V trimmed by 3 bases and J by 5 bases, 7 bases remained unmatched. From germline, CDR1 is SGHNT and CDR2 YYREEE (reference sequence). The CDR3 is CASSSPGTGGNEQYF. The CDR3 nucleotides are TGTGCCAGCAGCTCACCCGGGACAGGGGGAAACGAGCAGTACTTC.

This clone was found once. The genes are TRBV28 and TRBJ2-5; 8 bases line up with TRBD1. The CDR3 runs 14 residues. J lost 4 bases, V lost 5 bases, and 6 bases had no gene match. The germline CDR1 and CDR2 sequences are MDHEN and SYDVKM. The DNA of the CDR3 is TGTGCCAGCAGTCCCGGGACAGGTCGAGAGACCCAGTACTTC. Translation gives CASSPGTGRETQYF.

This CDR3 reads CASRINPGIANYGYTF. The CDR3 DNA sequence: TGCGCCAGCAGAATTAACCCGGGAATAGCTAACTATGGCTACACCTTC. V and J are TRBV5-1 and TRBJ1-2; D remains unclear. Germline loops: CDR1 SGHRS, CDR2 YFSETQ. Trimming removed 5 bases from V and 0 bases from J, with 17 bases in between. This CDR3 region has 16 residues.

The CDR3 DNA is TGTGCCAGCAGTCCCCCAGGGCAGCCCCAGCATTTT. Amino acids: CASSPPGQPQHF. V usage is TRBV28 and J usage is TRBJ1-5, with D possibly being TRBD1 (5 bases). The length of the CDR3 is 12 residues. From germline, CDR1 is MDHEN and CDR2 SYDVKM. Trimming took 5 bases from V and 7 from J, leaving 9 bases between them.

The genes are TRBV14 and TRBJ2-4; no firm D call. The CDR3 totals 14 residues. V lost 4 bases and J 4 bases, leaving 11 bases between the germline ends. The germline V gene has CDR1 SGHDN and CDR2 FVKESK. CDR3 DNA: TGTGCCAGCAGCCCAACGGTTCGGAAAAACATTCAGTACTTC. Its translation: CASSPTVRKNIQYF.

V gene TRBV18 combines with J gene TRBJ2-1; D is ambiguous. V gave up 6 bases and J gave up 10 bases, with 16 bases separating them. This CDR3 is built from 13 residues. Germline V gene sequence: CDR1 KGHSH, CDR2 LQKENI. CDR3 DNA sequence: TGTGCCAGCTCTCCTTCTTGGGGTGGCGAGCAGTTCTTC. Its protein product is CASSPSWGGEQFF. The full variable domain, completed using reference TRBV18 and TRBJ2-1, is NAGVMQNPRHLVRRRGQEARLRCSPMKGHSHVYWYRQLPEEGLKFMVYLQKENIIDESGMPKERFSAEFPKEGPSILRIQQVVRGDSAAYFCASSPSWGGEQFFGPGTRLTVL.

The V and J genes are TRBV5-1 and TRBJ2-2; possible D gene TRBD1, 6 bases. The CDR3 totals 15 residues. Germline-derived CDR1 and CDR2 are SGHRS and YFSETQ. The V and J ends lost 4 bases and 1 base respectively, with 11 bases between them. The CDR3 spells CASSPGAGNTGELFF. The CDR3 nucleotides read TGCGCCAGCAGCCCAGGGGCGGGGAACACCGGGGAGCTGTTTTTT.

This clone was observed a few times. V is TRBV15 and J is TRBJ1-3; 8 bases align to TRBD1. Germline values: CDR1 LNHNV, CDR2 YYDKDF (reference sequence). V was clipped by 1 base and J by 2 bases; unmatched bases: 1. The CDR3 sequence is 15 residues long. The CDR3 reads CATSRADRAGNTIYF. CDR3 sequence (DNA): TGTGCCACCAGCAGAGCGGACAGGGCTGGAAACACCATATATTTT. Looking up the rest from reference TRBV15 and TRBJ1-3 gives the full variable domain: DAMVIQNPRYQVTQFGKPVTLSCSQTLNHNVMYWYQQKSSQAPKLLFHYYDKDFNNEADTPDNFQSRRPNTSFCFLDIRSPGLGDTAMYLCATSRADRAGNTIYFGEGSWLTVV.

The chain uses TRBV4-2 and TRBJ2-3; D ambiguous. CDR3 length: 18 amino acids. CDR1 is LGHNA, CDR2 YNFKEQ, per germline. The germline V and J ends were trimmed by 0 bases and 4 bases, with 20 bases remaining between them. The CDR3: CASSQDRSLPSAADTQYF. The CDR3 DNA sequence: TGTGCCAGCAGCCAAGATCGGAGTCTTCCCTCGGCGGCAGATACGCAGTATTTT.

The chain joins TRBV30 to TRBJ2-2, with D unclear. Trimming removed 3 bases from V and 3 bases from J, with 11 bases in between. There are 14 residues in the CDR3. CDR1 and CDR2 (germline): GTSNPN, SVGIG (reference sequence). The CDR3 coding sequence is TGTGCCTGGAGAACTGTCGGTTACACCGGGGAGCTGTTTTTT. Amino acids: CAWRTVGYTGELFF.

The J gene is TRBJ1-6, the V gene TRBV9, with TRBD1 matching over 11 bases. The J segment lost 6 bases and the V segment lost 1 base, leaving 12 bases of the junction unmatched. CDR3 length equals 19 residues. Germline loops: CDR1 SGDLS, CDR2 YYNGEE. The CDR3: CASSVYPGTGGDGNSPLHF. The CDR3 DNA reads as TGTGCCAGCAGCGTATACCCTGGGACAGGGGGAGATGGTAATTCACCCCTCCACTTT.

This rearrangement joins TRBV28 to TRBJ1-1; a possible D gene is TRBD1 (5 bases). The CDR3 totals 14 residues. The germline gives CDR1 MDHEN, CDR2 SYDVKM. Deletions cut 5 bases from V and 4 bases from J, with 14 bases between. Here the CDR3 DNA reads TGTGCCAGCAGTGCCCCAGGGCGGGGCACTGAAGCTTTCTTT. Translating it yields CASSAPGRGTEAFF.

V gene TRBV7-3 combines with J gene TRBJ2-5; possibly TRBD2 for D (6 bases). V lost 6 bases, J lost 5 bases, and 19 bases lay in between. This CDR3 comprises 15 residues. From germline, CDR1 is SGHTA and CDR2 FQGTGA. CDR3 region: CASRRTGTRKETQYF. The CDR3 DNA follows: TGTGCCAGCAGGAGAACCGGGACTCGGAAGGAGACCCAGTACTTC. The full variable domain, completed using reference TRBV7-3 and TRBJ2-5, is GAGVSQTPSNKVTEKGKYVELRCDPISGHTALYWYRQSLGQGPEFLIYFQGTGAADDSGLPNDRFFAVRPEGSVSTLKIQRTERGDSAVYLCASRRTGTRKETQYFGPGTRLLVL.